Many counts were recorded for the clone carrying this T cell receptor beta chain. This specimen belongs to a study of T cells in Graves' hyperthyroidism and ophthalmopathy. V was cut by 5 bases and J by 5 bases, with 10 bases left in between. CDR3 length equals 12 residues. Germline values: CDR1 SGHVS, CDR2 FQNEAQ. Amplified TCR beta CDR3 regions came from RNA transcripts. TCR CDR3 underwent first-round RT-PCR with the HTBI primer set. MiXCR was run by TCRdb on the multiplex PCR reads, yielding one entry per CDR3 protein. The sample carries over 700,000 distinct CDR3 sequences, 38% recorded once. The source of this sequence is a man aged 18 to 35 with Graves' hyperthyroidism. The chain combines TRBV7-8 with TRBJ2-7; D is ambiguous. What was sequenced was blood. The CDR3 region is CASSPRKDEQYF. In DNA, the CDR3 is TGTGCCAGCAGCCCCCGTAAAGACGAGCAGTACTTC. The full variable domain, completed using reference TRBV7-8 and TRBJ2-7, is GAGVSQSPRYKVAKRGQDVALRCDPISGHVSLFWYQQALGQGPEFLTYFQNEAQLDKSGLPSDRFFAERPEGSVSTLKIQRTQQEDSAVYLCASSPRKDEQYFGPGTRLTVT.